This T cell receptor beta chain was recovered during a study of PD-1 blockade in classical Hodgkin lymphoma (dated by TCRdb to the early 2020s). For context, the study as a whole: Nivolumab dosing was 3 mg/kg intravenously every 2 weeks, continuing until either disease progression or unacceptable toxicity. A peripheral blood immune signature of response to PD-1 blockade in classical Hodgkin lymphoma was defined using TCR beta sequencing and CyTOF. Study-wide conclusions, independent of this receptor: Baseline TCR diversity was reported to be lower in newly diagnosed patients than in healthy donors and to be lower still in relapsed/refractory patients. CD4+ but not CD8+ TCR diversity rose significantly by C4D1 (p=0.0027 vs p=0.16), most apparent in complete responders (p=0.02). Among trial patients, those achieving complete response had baseline diversity similar to that of newly diagnosed patients, while diversity was significantly lower in partial responders and progressors. Patients starting nivolumab less than 1 year after ASCT had lower diversity and were excluded from later analyses to avoid confounding by immune reconstitution. Only a single clinical trial cohort was studied, and what caused the repertoire differences, possibly disease activity or prior therapy, remained undefined.

Genomic DNA was extracted with the Qiagen DNeasy kit from unsorted PBMCs and from negatively selected CD4+ and CD8+ fractions. Amplification of TCR beta CDR3 regions was done by immunoSEQ multiplex PCR with primers that anneal to V and J segments. A synthetic immune receptor repertoire was used to minimize amplification bias, and remaining bias was computationally removed after sequencing. The source study handled its data this way. Custom Python scripts were used to quantify repertoire diversity as the Shannon entropy index. Unsorted, CD4+ and CD8+ repertoires were analyzed separately, except for combined analyses in which CD4+ and CD8+ sequences were merged in silico. Clonal expansion was defined as a frequency increase of at least 2-fold after treatment compared with C1D1, and clones undetected at baseline were assigned a pseudocount of 0.5. Singleton clones were defined as clones with 0 or 1 copy at C1D1, and non-singleton clones were defined as clones with 2 or more copies. Clones expanded in unsorted samples were annotated as CD4+, CD8+ or unknown by matching protein sequences in sorted samples from the same patient. Diversity changes from C1D1 to C4D1 were tested in paired samples using Wilcoxon tests. TCRdb holds this immuneACCESS table with in-frame rearrangements only. Some clones are missing; in checked studies, unresolved V genes explain under half, and the rest has no known cause. V and J calls and clone size are as listed in that table; D and trimming were resolved from the DNA. The table for this sample lists over 25,000 clones; around 84% of them were counted only once. The biggest ten clones account for roughly 35% of the sample.

The time point label on this specimen signifies: cycle 2 day 1 (C2D1) of nivolumab. All trial patients had relapsed after autologous stem cell transplantation, with cohorts A, B and C differing in prior brentuximab vedotin exposure. The trial cohort was composed of over 50 patients with relapsed/refractory classical Hodgkin lymphoma, for whom complete response, partial response or progressive disease was recorded as best overall response. Single-agent nivolumab was administered to trial patients in the multi-cohort phase II CheckMate 205 trial. An independent review committee assessed best overall response by applying the 2007 International Working Group response criteria. Trial PBMCs were collected immediately before nivolumab initiation (C1D1) and during therapy at cycle 2 day 1 and cycle 4 day 1. Peripheral blood was collected in 8 mL Vacutainer Cell Preparation Tubes, from which PBMCs were isolated by centrifugation and then cryopreserved.

Spanning cysteine to phenylalanine, the CDR3 consists of 12 amino acids. The retained sequence is limited to the CDR3, 36 bases, with the frame set at the first base. Reading the germline V gene (reference sequence) gives CDR1 MNHNY and CDR2 SVGAGI. V loses 8 bases of germline sequence and J loses 6 bases, and the interval between the two ends is 13 bases. A word on this clone: It lacks a known antigen. Per-base qualities were not stored, and no clone one base away is much larger.

Sample: peripheral blood mononuclear cells (PBMCs), taken before the second cycle of nivolumab. The chain is encoded by TRBV6-6 joined to TRBJ1-2; a tentative D match to TRBD1 spans 6 bases. The sequence was obtained from a human donor with classical Hodgkin lymphoma. CDR3 region: CASSPQGHGYTF. The DNA sequence is as follows: TGTGCCAGCTCCCCTCAGGGGCATGGCTACACCTTC.